This T cell receptor (beta chain) emerged from a study of control samples from healthy donors and cancer patients. Assay: immunoSEQ multiplex PCR; the TCRdb copy retains only in-frame clones and omits some. Counted here are over 80,000 clones, 90% to 95% occurring once; the ten biggest clones make up about 15%. CDR3 length: 12 amino acids. V dropped 1 base and J dropped 7 bases, with 5 bases sitting between them. The sequence was obtained from a man in his thirties or forties in good health. V and J are TRBV12-3 or TRBV12-4 and TRBJ1-5, with D uncertain. Sequencing used blood. As DNA, the CDR3 is TGTGCCAGCAGTTTAGTGGAACAGCCCCAGCATTTT. Its translation: CASSLVEQPQHF.